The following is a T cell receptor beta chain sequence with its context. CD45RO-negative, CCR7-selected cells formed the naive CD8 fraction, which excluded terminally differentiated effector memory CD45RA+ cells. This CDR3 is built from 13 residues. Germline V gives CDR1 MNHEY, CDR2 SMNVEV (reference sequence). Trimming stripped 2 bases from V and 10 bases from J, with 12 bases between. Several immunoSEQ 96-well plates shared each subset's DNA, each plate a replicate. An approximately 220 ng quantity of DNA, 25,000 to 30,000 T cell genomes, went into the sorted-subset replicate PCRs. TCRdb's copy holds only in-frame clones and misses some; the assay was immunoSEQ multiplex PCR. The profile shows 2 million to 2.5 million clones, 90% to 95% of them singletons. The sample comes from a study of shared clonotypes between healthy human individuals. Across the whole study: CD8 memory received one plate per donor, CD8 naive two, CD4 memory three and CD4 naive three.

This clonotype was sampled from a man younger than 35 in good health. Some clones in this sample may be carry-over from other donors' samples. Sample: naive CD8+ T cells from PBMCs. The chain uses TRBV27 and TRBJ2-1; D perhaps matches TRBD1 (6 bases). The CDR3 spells CASSLITGSEQFF. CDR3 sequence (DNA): TGTGCCAGCAGTTTAATCACAGGGAGCGAGCAGTTCTTC.